The rows below give T cell receptor beta chains drawn from one sample of a study of blood T cell repertoires in COVID-19. TCRdb's table, derived via immunoSEQ multiplex PCR, lists solely in-frame clones and lacks some. Among around 230,000 clones listed, 86% were seen once. The specimen sequenced was peripheral blood. These receptors all come from a middle-aged man with COVID-19, enrolled during active disease. The CDR3 runs from the conserved cysteine through the conserved F or W. A D gene is named only where the DNA matches it firmly. Clone size, where shown, is once, few, many, or a class for clones that have expanded.

D gene: -; J gene: TRBJ2-1; V gene: TRBV18; clone size: -; CDR3 protein: CASSPGRDSYNEQFF; CDR3 DNA: TGTGCCAGCTCACCCGGGCGGGACTCATACAATGAGCAGTTCTTC
D gene: -; J gene: TRBJ2-6; V gene: TRBV6-5; clone size: -; CDR3 protein: CASSYSIQSGANVLTF; CDR3 DNA: TGTGCCAGCAGTTACTCGATACAGTCTGGGGCCAACGTCCTGACTTTC
D gene: TRBD1; J gene: TRBJ2-7; V gene: TRBV3-1/TRBV3-2; clone size: -; CDR3 protein: CASSQDFPDRVYEQYF; CDR3 DNA: TGTGCCAGCAGCCAAGATTTCCCCGACAGGGTCTACGAGCAGTACTTC
D gene: TRBD1; J gene: TRBJ2-2; V gene: TRBV5-1; clone size: -; CDR3 protein: CASSSTRPRQGSAGELFF; CDR3 DNA: TGCGCCAGCAGCTCCACACGCCCGAGACAGGGCAGTGCCGGGGAGCTGTTTTTT
D gene: -; J gene: TRBJ2-3; V gene: TRBV7-9; clone size: -; CDR3 protein: CASSPRQDKPDTQYF; CDR3 DNA: TGTGCCAGCAGCCCAAGACAGGACAAGCCAGATACGCAGTATTTT
D gene: TRBD1; J gene: TRBJ1-1; V gene: TRBV2; clone size: -; CDR3 protein: CARTGVVTEAFF; CDR3 DNA: TGTGCCAGGACAGGGGTCGTTACTGAAGCTTTCTTT
D gene: -; J gene: TRBJ2-2; V gene: TRBV6-5; clone size: once; CDR3 protein: CASSLNTGELFF; CDR3 DNA: TGTGCCAGCAGTCTCAACACCGGGGAGCTGTTTTTT
D gene: -; J gene: TRBJ2-3; V gene: TRBV2; clone size: -; CDR3 protein: CASSVAAVTQYF; CDR3 DNA: TGTGCCAGCAGTGTCGCGGCAGTTACGCAGTATTTT
D gene: -; J gene: TRBJ1-4; V gene: TRBV18; clone size: -; CDR3 protein: CASSSLADEKLFF; CDR3 DNA: TGTGCCAGCTCATCCCTGGCGGATGAAAAACTGTTTTTT
D gene: -; J gene: TRBJ2-1; V gene: TRBV6-1; clone size: -; CDR3 protein: CASSGSSSGTNYNEQFF; CDR3 DNA: TGTGCCAGCAGTGGCTCAAGCTCCGGGACAAACTACAATGAGCAGTTCTTC
D gene: -; J gene: TRBJ1-2; V gene: TRBV5-6; clone size: few; CDR3 protein: CASSLWGDYGYTF; CDR3 DNA: TGTGCCAGCAGCTTGTGGGGAGACTATGGCTACACCTTC
D gene: -; J gene: TRBJ2-7; V gene: TRBV18; clone size: -; CDR3 protein: CASSPLAGADHEQYF; CDR3 DNA: TGTGCCAGCTCACCATTGGCAGGGGCGGACCACGAGCAGTACTTC
D gene: TRBD1; J gene: TRBJ2-1; V gene: TRBV6-5; clone size: -; CDR3 protein: CASSYSGQGADEQFF; CDR3 DNA: TGTGCCAGCAGTTACTCGGGACAGGGGGCCGATGAGCAGTTCTTC
D gene: -; J gene: TRBJ2-7; V gene: TRBV7-6; clone size: -; CDR3 protein: CASSLAGRREQYF; CDR3 DNA: TGTGCCAGCAGCTTAGCTGGGCGACGCGAGCAGTACTTC
D gene: -; J gene: TRBJ1-2; V gene: TRBV10-3; clone size: -; CDR3 protein: CAISDPAGGGSGYGYTF; CDR3 DNA: TGTGCCATCAGTGACCCCGCAGGCGGGGGAAGTGGCTATGGCTACACCTTC
D gene: TRBD1; J gene: TRBJ1-4; V gene: TRBV9; clone size: few; CDR3 protein: CASSPRTTGFEKLFF; CDR3 DNA: TGTGCCAGCAGCCCCCGAACGACAGGGTTCGAAAAACTGTTTTTT
D gene: TRBD1; J gene: TRBJ1-2; V gene: TRBV18; clone size: once; CDR3 protein: CASSPGTEWDGYTF; CDR3 DNA: TGTGCCAGCTCACCTGGGACAGAGTGGGATGGCTACACCTTC
D gene: TRBD1; J gene: TRBJ1-6; V gene: TRBV19; clone size: -; CDR3 protein: CASSMPDRENSPLHF; CDR3 DNA: TGTGCCAGTAGTATGCCCGACAGGGAAAATTCACCCCTCCACTTT
D gene: -; J gene: TRBJ1-1; V gene: TRBV7-2; clone size: -; CDR3 protein: CASSWQQDTEAFF; CDR3 DNA: TGTGCCAGCAGCTGGCAACAGGACACTGAAGCTTTCTTT
D gene: TRBD2; J gene: TRBJ2-2; V gene: TRBV6-2/TRBV6-3; clone size: -; CDR3 protein: CASSYRLAGGYGELFF; CDR3 DNA: TGTGCCAGCAGTTACCGCCTAGCGGGGGGCTACGGGGAGCTGTTTTTT
D gene: -; J gene: TRBJ2-3; V gene: TRBV29-1; clone size: -; CDR3 protein: CSVELTNPLPDTQYF; CDR3 DNA: TGCAGCGTTGAATTGACTAACCCCCTCCCAGATACGCAGTATTTT
D gene: -; J gene: TRBJ1-2; V gene: TRBV7-2; clone size: -; CDR3 protein: CASTLAGAPGGYTF; CDR3 DNA: TGTGCCAGCACCCTTGCAGGGGCGCCGGGGGGCTACACCTTC
D gene: TRBD2; J gene: TRBJ2-1; V gene: TRBV15; clone size: -; CDR3 protein: CATSIAAGAFYNEQFF; CDR3 DNA: TGTGCCACCTCTATAGCGGCGGGAGCCTTCTACAATGAGCAGTTCTTC
D gene: -; J gene: TRBJ2-5; V gene: TRBV5-1; clone size: -; CDR3 protein: CASSPGLIQETQYF; CDR3 DNA: TGCGCCAGCAGCCCCGGACTGATCCAAGAGACCCAGTACTTC
D gene: TRBD1; J gene: TRBJ2-7; V gene: TRBV6-5; clone size: -; CDR3 protein: CASSPDRAFYEQYF; CDR3 DNA: TGTGCCAGCAGCCCGGACAGGGCCTTTTACGAGCAGTACTTC
D gene: -; J gene: TRBJ2-7; V gene: TRBV28; clone size: -; CDR3 protein: CASSPEMGREAYEQYF; CDR3 DNA: TGTGCCAGCAGTCCGGAGATGGGCAGGGAGGCCTACGAGCAGTACTTC
D gene: -; J gene: TRBJ1-1; V gene: TRBV12-3/TRBV12-4; clone size: -; CDR3 protein: CASSFRREAFF; CDR3 DNA: TGTGCCAGCAGTTTTCGGAGAGAAGCTTTCTTT
D gene: TRBD2; J gene: TRBJ2-1; V gene: TRBV6-5; clone size: -; CDR3 protein: CASSKTSGPYNEQFF; CDR3 DNA: TGTGCCAGCAGTAAGACTAGCGGACCTTACAATGAGCAGTTCTTC
D gene: -; J gene: TRBJ1-4; V gene: TRBV27; clone size: -; CDR3 protein: CASSSQGATNEKLFF; CDR3 DNA: TGTGCCAGCAGTTCACAGGGCGCAACTAATGAAAAACTGTTTTTT
D gene: TRBD1; J gene: TRBJ2-5; V gene: TRBV5-6; clone size: -; CDR3 protein: CASSSQGARGETQYF; CDR3 DNA: TGTGCCAGCAGCTCACAGGGGGCGCGGGGAGAGACCCAGTACTTC
D gene: -; J gene: TRBJ2-1; V gene: TRBV3-1/TRBV3-2; clone size: -; CDR3 protein: CASSPRFTSGQFF; CDR3 DNA: TGTGCCAGCAGCCCCAGGTTCACGAGCGGGCAGTTCTTC
D gene: TRBD1; J gene: TRBJ2-1; V gene: TRBV2; clone size: -; CDR3 protein: CASSGWTGNEQFF; CDR3 DNA: TGTGCCAGCAGTGGATGGACAGGGAATGAGCAGTTCTTC
D gene: -; J gene: TRBJ2-1; V gene: TRBV12-5; clone size: -; CDR3 protein: CASGPSQAGRHEQFF; CDR3 DNA: TGTGCTAGTGGTCCCTCACAGGCCGGTCGGCATGAGCAGTTCTTC
D gene: TRBD1; J gene: TRBJ1-3; V gene: TRBV5-5; clone size: -; CDR3 protein: CASSTGTGLLSGNTIYF; CDR3 DNA: TGTGCCAGCAGCACCGGGACAGGTTTATTGTCTGGAAACACCATATATTTT
D gene: TRBD2; J gene: TRBJ2-3; V gene: TRBV28; clone size: -; CDR3 protein: CASIPGLAGTSTDTQYF; CDR3 DNA: TGTGCCAGCATTCCGGGACTAGCGGGGACGAGCACAGATACGCAGTATTTT
D gene: -; J gene: TRBJ1-2; V gene: TRBV14; clone size: few; CDR3 protein: CASSPARQIYGYTF; CDR3 DNA: TGTGCCAGCAGTCCCGCCCGACAGATCTATGGCTACACCTTC
D gene: TRBD2; J gene: TRBJ2-7; V gene: TRBV4-3; clone size: -; CDR3 protein: CASSQVPAGAPAEQYF; CDR3 DNA: TGCGCCAGCAGCCAAGTGCCAGCGGGGGCCCCCGCCGAGCAGTACTTC
D gene: -; J gene: TRBJ1-6; V gene: TRBV5-6; clone size: few; CDR3 protein: CASSQGTYNSPLHF; CDR3 DNA: TGTGCCAGCAGTCAGGGAACTTATAATTCACCCCTCCACTTT
D gene: TRBD1; J gene: TRBJ1-5; V gene: TRBV15; clone size: -; CDR3 protein: CATSQGGQGNQPQHF; CDR3 DNA: TGTGCCACCAGCCAGGGGGGACAGGGCAATCAGCCCCAGCATTTT
D gene: TRBD1; J gene: TRBJ2-7; V gene: TRBV7-9; clone size: once; CDR3 protein: CASSWGQGVDEQYF; CDR3 DNA: TGTGCCAGCAGCTGGGGACAGGGGGTGGACGAGCAGTACTTC
D gene: TRBD1; J gene: TRBJ1-1; V gene: TRBV24-1; clone size: -; CDR3 protein: CATRDREGSEAFF; CDR3 DNA: TGTGCCACCCGGGACAGGGAAGGTAGTGAAGCTTTCTTT
D gene: TRBD2; J gene: TRBJ2-1; V gene: TRBV7-9; clone size: -; CDR3 protein: CASNLLAGFEQFF; CDR3 DNA: TGTGCCAGCAACCTTTTAGCGGGGTTTGAGCAGTTCTTC
D gene: -; J gene: TRBJ2-1; V gene: TRBV7-9; clone size: -; CDR3 protein: CASSLLEFPYNEQFF; CDR3 DNA: TGTGCCAGCAGCCTACTAGAATTTCCATACAATGAGCAGTTCTTC
D gene: -; J gene: TRBJ2-7; V gene: TRBV18; clone size: -; CDR3 protein: CASSLRDYEQYF; CDR3 DNA: TGTGCCAGCTCACTTCGAGACTACGAGCAGTACTTC
D gene: -; J gene: TRBJ2-7; V gene: TRBV27; clone size: -; CDR3 protein: CASRGVRGGLDEQYF; CDR3 DNA: TGTGCCAGCAGGGGCGTCAGGGGTGGTTTGGACGAGCAGTACTTC
D gene: -; J gene: TRBJ2-1; V gene: TRBV5-6; clone size: once; CDR3 protein: CASSRNREAYNEQFF; CDR3 DNA: TGTGCCAGCAGCCGAAATAGAGAAGCCTACAATGAGCAGTTCTTC
D gene: TRBD1; J gene: TRBJ2-5; V gene: TRBV24-1; clone size: -; CDR3 protein: CATAPRGQGTVETQYF; CDR3 DNA: TGTGCCACCGCCCCGCGAGGACAGGGTACGGTAGAGACCCAGTACTTC